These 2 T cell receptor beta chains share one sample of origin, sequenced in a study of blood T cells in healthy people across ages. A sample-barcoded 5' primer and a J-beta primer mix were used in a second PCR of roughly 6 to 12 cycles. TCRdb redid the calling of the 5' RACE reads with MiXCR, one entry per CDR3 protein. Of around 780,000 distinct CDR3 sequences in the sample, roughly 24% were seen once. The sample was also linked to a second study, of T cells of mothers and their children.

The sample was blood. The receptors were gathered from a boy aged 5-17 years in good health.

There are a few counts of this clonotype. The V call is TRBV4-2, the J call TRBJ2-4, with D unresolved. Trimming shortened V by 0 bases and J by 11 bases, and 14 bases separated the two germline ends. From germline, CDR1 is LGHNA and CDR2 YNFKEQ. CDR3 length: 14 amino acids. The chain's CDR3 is CASSQESGPLVQYF. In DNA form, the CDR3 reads TGTGCCAGCAGCCAAGAGTCAGGTCCCCTTGTTCAGTACTTC.

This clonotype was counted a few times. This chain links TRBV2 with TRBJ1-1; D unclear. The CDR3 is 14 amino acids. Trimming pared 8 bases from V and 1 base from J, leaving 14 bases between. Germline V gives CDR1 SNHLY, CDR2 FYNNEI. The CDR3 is CASSEVQTNTEAFF. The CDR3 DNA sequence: TGTGCCAGCTCGGAGGTACAGACGAACACTGAAGCTTTCTTT.